These 25 T cell receptor beta chains share one sample of origin, sequenced in a study of preoperative IRX-2 immunotherapy in early breast cancer (dated by TCRdb to between 2018 and 2021). In light of the paper, this sample's treatment or condition label describes: preoperative locoregional IRX-2 cytokine immunotherapy. The library came from the immunoSEQ multiplex PCR assay. Entries here come from immuneACCESS through TCRdb and include only in-frame sequences with V and J called. Some clones fail to appear in such tables; in the studies checked, an unresolved V gene covers under half of the shortfall, and the cause of the remainder is unknown. This sample lists around 60,000 clones; around 94% were detected once. Jointly, the top ten make up around 1.7% of the sample. Sampling was conducted from a patient treated with IRX-2 immunotherapy. These receptors all stem from a human donor with breast cancer.

The rearrangement links TRBV5-1 to TRBJ2-3; no firm D call. The V end was cut by 9 bases, the J end by 3 bases, with 17 bases between. Germline CDR1 SGHRS, CDR2 YFSETQ. This CDR3 comprises 14 residues. The CDR3 spells CATKVDFRTDTQYF. CDR3 nucleotide sequence: TGCGCCACCAAGGTGGATTTTCGGACAGATACGCAGTATTTT.

The rearrangement uses TRBV5-4 and TRBJ1-6; D not resolved. The V gene's germline CDR1 is SGHNT and CDR2 YYREEE (reference sequence). With 0 bases removed from V and 0 bases from J, the gap between germline ends came to 7 bases. There are 16 residues in the CDR3. CDR3 DNA sequence: TGTGCCAGCAGCTTGGGAAGAAGCTCCTATAATTCACCCCTCCACTTT. Protein: CASSLGRSSYNSPLHF.

The gene calls are TRBV7-3 and TRBJ2-2; 7 nucleotides match TRBD2. The CDR3 contains 15 residues. Trimming at V came to 3 bases and at J to 1 base, leaving 2 bases not matched to a gene. Germline CDR1 reads SGHTA; CDR2 reads FQGTGA. CDR3 in amino acids: CASSLTGGNTGELFF. In nucleotides, the CDR3 is TGTGCCAGCAGCTTGACGGGAGGGAACACCGGGGAGCTGTTTTTT.

This sequence joins TRBV7-2 and TRBJ1-2; TRBD1 might be the D (6 bases). V shed 5 bases and J shed 4 bases, with 11 bases lying between them. Per the germline V gene, CDR1 is SGHTA and CDR2 is FQGNSA. There are 13 residues in the CDR3. The CDR3 spells CASSQGQSYGYTF. For the CDR3, the DNA is TGTGCCAGCAGCCAGGGGCAGAGCTATGGCTACACCTTC. Full variable domain (missing parts from reference TRBV7-2 and TRBJ1-2): GAGVSQSPSNKVTEKGKDVELRCDPISGHTALYWYRQSLGQGLEFLIYFQGNSAPDKSGLPSDRFSAERTGGSVSTLTIQRTQQEDSAVYLCASSQGQSYGYTFGSGTRLTVV.

The chain recombines TRBV19 with TRBJ2-3; 9 bases fit TRBD1. Germline CDR1 LNHDA, CDR2 SQIVND (reference sequence). With 11 bases clipped from V and 9 bases from J, the junction kept 3 bases outside the gene matches. The CDR3 length is 10 residues. The CDR3 DNA sequence: TGTGCCTCGGGGACAGGGACGCAGTATTTT. Protein: CASGTGTQYF.

As DNA, the CDR3 is TGTGCCAGCAGCGTAGGTGGAGGGAGCTACACCTTC. This codes for CASSVGGGSYTF. The gene calls are TRBV9 and TRBJ1-2; D unresolved. Trimming cost V 0 bases and J 9 bases, with 9 bases left between them. The CDR3 length is 12 residues. Germline CDR1 is SGDLS and CDR2 is YYNGEE.

The chain has TRBV2 and TRBJ1-1; D is perhaps TRBD1 (5 bases). The CDR3 covers 14 residues. V lost 2 bases and J 10 bases, leaving 17 bases between the germline ends. Germline V gene data show CDR1 as SNHLY and CDR2 as FYNNEI. The CDR3: CASSERVTGGGAFF. As DNA, the CDR3 is TGTGCCAGCAGTGAAAGGGTGACTGGGGGGGGAGCTTTCTTT.

The V gene is TRBV5-4, the J gene TRBJ2-1, with 8 bases matching TRBD2. The CDR3 is 15 residues long. The germline gives CDR1 SGHNT, CDR2 YYREEE (reference sequence). Trimming removed 3 bases from V and 3 bases from J; junction bases left unmatched: 5. The CDR3 spells CASSSFSGDYNEQFF. In DNA form, the CDR3 reads TGTGCCAGCAGCTCATTTAGCGGGGACTACAATGAGCAGTTCTTC. The full variable domain, with the rest looked up from reference TRBV5-4 and TRBJ2-1, is ETGVTQSPTHLIKTRGQQVTLRCSSQSGHNTVSWYQQALGQGPQFIFQYYREEENGRGNFPPRFSGLQFPNYSSELNVNALELDDSALYLCASSSFSGDYNEQFFGPGTRLTVL.

To note about this clone: Additional DNA sequences in this sample encode the identical CDR3. The chain links TRBV7-9 to TRBJ1-2, with a weak D call TRBD1 (6 bases). V gave up 4 bases and J gave up 5 bases, with 11 bases separating them. The CDR3 has 13 residues. Per germline, CDR1 SEHNR and CDR2 FQNEAQ (reference sequence). CDR3 sequence reads: CASSSTGIYGYTF. The CDR3 nucleotides read TGTGCCAGCAGCTCGACAGGAATTTATGGCTACACCTTC.

The rearrangement joins TRBV5-6 to TRBJ1-2; the match to TRBD1 covers 11 bases. The CDR3 extends over 14 amino acids. CDR1 and CDR2 from the germline V gene are SGHDT and YYEEEE. V was clipped by 4 bases and J by 8 bases; unmatched bases: 7. The CDR3 sequence is CASSRDRGVGGYTF. The CDR3 nucleotides are TGTGCCAGCAGCAGGGACAGGGGGGTAGGAGGCTACACCTTC.

This chain joins TRBV19 and TRBJ2-7, with D maybe TRBD1 (5 bases). This CDR3 has 14 residues. Looked up from germline, CDR1 is LNHDA and CDR2 is SQIVND (reference sequence). V was pared by 5 bases and J by 0 bases, with 11 bases between. CDR3 loop: CASSFAGFSYEQYF. The CDR3 DNA is TGTGCCAGTAGTTTCGCAGGGTTCTCCTACGAGCAGTACTTC.

This rearrangement joins TRBV29-1 to TRBJ1-3; the D is unclear. V was cut by 5 bases and J by 4 bases, with 9 bases left in between. This CDR3 spans 12 amino acids. In germline, CDR1 is SQVTM, CDR2 ANQGSEA. In DNA form, the CDR3 reads TGCAGCGTTACGGAATCGGGAAACACCATATATTTT. Residues: CSVTESGNTIYF.

The rearrangement links TRBV10-3 to TRBJ2-7; no reliable D call. V lost 4 bases, J lost 2 bases, and 3 bases lay in between. The CDR3 loop spans 11 amino acids. Germline V gene sequence: CDR1 ENHRY, CDR2 SYGVKD. DNA of the CDR3: TGTGCCATCAGTGGCACCTACGAGCAGTACTTC. Residues: CAISGTYEQYF.

The genes are TRBV4-1 and TRBJ1-2, with D hard to call. Trimming took off 0 bases at V and 8 bases at J, with 10 bases between the two ends. CDR1 MGHRA and CDR2 YSYEKL come from the germline V gene. The CDR3 has 13 amino acids. In DNA, the CDR3 is TGCGCCAGCAGCCAAGATAATCGGCAGGGCTACACCTTC. This encodes CASSQDNRQGYTF.

The chain couples TRBV29-1 to TRBJ1-2; D is perhaps TRBD1 (6 bases). The germline V gene encodes CDR1 SQVTM and CDR2 ANQGSEA. CDR3 length: 13 residues. V dropped 4 bases and J dropped 2 bases, with 11 bases sitting between them. CDR3 DNA: TGCAGCGTTGCCCTGGGGGCGAACTATGGCTACACCTTC. Its translation is CSVALGANYGYTF.

V usage is TRBV28 and J usage is TRBJ2-3, with TRBD1 matching over 7 bases. Germline values: CDR1 MDHEN, CDR2 SYDVKM. The V and J ends lost 3 bases and 3 bases, in that order; junction bases with no gene match: 6. CDR3 length: 15 residues. The CDR3 DNA sequence: TGTGCCAGCAGTTTCCAGGACAGGAGGACAGATACGCAGTATTTT. It translates to CASSFQDRRTDTQYF.

Here the CDR3 DNA reads TGTGCCAGTAGCCTTAACCGGGAGGGTGGGTACGAGCAGTACTTC. Its protein is CASSLNREGGYEQYF. The rearrangement uses TRBV19 and TRBJ2-7; 8 nucleotides line up with TRBD2. The CDR3 length is 15 residues. CDR1 LNHDA and CDR2 SQIVND come from the germline V gene (reference sequence). V was clipped by 6 bases and J by 4 bases; unmatched bases: 11.

The genes are TRBV6-5 and TRBJ2-1; D not resolved. V gave up 7 bases and J gave up 6 bases, with 13 bases separating them. The CDR3 contains 13 residues. Germline V CDR1 and CDR2: MNHEY, SVGAGI. The CDR3 protein is CASTQLPGNEQFF. The CDR3 nucleotides read TGTGCCAGCACCCAATTACCTGGCAATGAGCAGTTCTTC.

This rearrangement joins TRBV9 to TRBJ1-6, with 8 bases fitting TRBD1. This CDR3 region has 16 residues. V trimming: 0 bases; J trimming: 10 bases; junction bases outside the gene matches: 9. The germline V gene has CDR1 SGDLS and CDR2 YYNGEE. CDR3 in amino acids: CASSVAVQGVRSPLHF. Here the CDR3 DNA reads TGTGCCAGCAGCGTAGCTGTACAGGGGGTTCGGTCACCCCTCCACTTT.

As DNA, the CDR3 is TGTGCCAGCAGCTTAACGTTCGGGGGAGATAGCAATCAGCCCCAGCATTTT. Its protein is CASSLTFGGDSNQPQHF. The genes are TRBV7-2 and TRBJ1-5; a weak D match, TRBD1 (5 bases). V was cut by 2 bases and J by 0 bases, with 14 bases left in between. Germline lookup yields CDR1 SGHTA and CDR2 FQGNSA. This CDR3 has 17 amino acids. Filled out from reference TRBV7-2 and TRBJ1-5, the complete variable domain reads GAGVSQSPSNKVTEKGKDVELRCDPISGHTALYWYRQSLGQGLEFLIYFQGNSAPDKSGLPSDRFSAERTGGSVSTLTIQRTQQEDSAVYLCASSLTFGGDSNQPQHFGDGTRLSIL.

The chain joins TRBV9 to TRBJ2-1; 8 positions agree with TRBD1. V trimming: 4 bases; J trimming: 6 bases; junction bases outside the gene matches: 6. Germline V gene data show CDR1 as SGDLS and CDR2 as YYNGEE. The CDR3 runs to 14 residues. CDR3 sequence: CASSPRGLPNEQFF. CDR3 nucleotide sequence: TGTGCCAGCAGCCCCAGGGGGCTCCCCAATGAGCAGTTCTTC.

This sequence joins TRBV6-5 and TRBJ2-5, with unresolved D. Germline V lookup: CDR1 MNHEY, CDR2 SVGAGI. Deletions cut 0 bases from V and 1 base from J, with 12 bases between. CDR3 length: 16 amino acids. CDR3: CASSYSAAAPQETQYF. The CDR3 DNA is TGTGCCAGCAGTTACTCGGCGGCGGCTCCCCAAGAGACCCAGTACTTC.

This chain joins TRBV6-6 and TRBJ1-3; D unclear. The CDR3 extends over 15 amino acids. V lost 3 bases and J 0 bases, leaving 9 bases between the germline ends. CDR1 is MNHNY, CDR2 SVGAGI, per germline (reference sequence). The CDR3 DNA follows: TGTGCCAGCAGTTATGGTCTGTTCTCTGGAAACACCATATATTTT. This translates into CASSYGLFSGNTIYF.

The chain combines TRBV2 with TRBJ2-5; D may match TRBD1 or TRBD2 (6 bases each). V lost 2 bases and J lost 1, with 17 bases in between. Germline loops: CDR1 SNHLY, CDR2 FYNNEI. The CDR3 runs to 17 residues. This CDR3 is CASSELRTGRSQETQYF. The CDR3 bases are TGTGCCAGCAGTGAACTTCGCACAGGGAGGTCCCAAGAGACCCAGTACTTC.

The V call is TRBV5-4, the J call TRBJ2-3; D unresolved. The V end was cut by 0 bases, the J end by 5 bases, with 7 bases between. The CDR3 extends over 13 amino acids. Germline lookup yields CDR1 SGHNT and CDR2 YYREEE (reference sequence). The chain's CDR3 is CASSLAGEDTQYF. CDR3 in DNA: TGTGCCAGCAGCTTGGCCGGTGAAGATACGCAGTATTTT.